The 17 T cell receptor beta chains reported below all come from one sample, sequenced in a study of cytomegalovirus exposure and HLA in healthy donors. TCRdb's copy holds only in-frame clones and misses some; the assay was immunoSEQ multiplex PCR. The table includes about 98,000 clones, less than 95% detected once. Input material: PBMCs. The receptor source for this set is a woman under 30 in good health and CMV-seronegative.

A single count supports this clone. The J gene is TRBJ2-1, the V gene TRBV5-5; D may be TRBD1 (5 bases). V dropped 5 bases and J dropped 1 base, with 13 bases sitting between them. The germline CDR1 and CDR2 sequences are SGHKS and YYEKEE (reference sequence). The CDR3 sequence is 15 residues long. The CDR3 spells CASSPDGASYNEQFF. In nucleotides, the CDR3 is TGTGCCAGCAGTCCCGATGGGGCATCCTACAATGAGCAGTTCTTC.

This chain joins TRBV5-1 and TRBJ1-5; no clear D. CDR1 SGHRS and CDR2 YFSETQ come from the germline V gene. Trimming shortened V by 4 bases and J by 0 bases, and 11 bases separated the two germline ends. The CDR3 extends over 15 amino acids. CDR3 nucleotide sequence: TGCGCCAGCAGCATGGTGGCAGATAGCAATCAGCCCCAGCATTTT. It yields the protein CASSMVADSNQPQHF.

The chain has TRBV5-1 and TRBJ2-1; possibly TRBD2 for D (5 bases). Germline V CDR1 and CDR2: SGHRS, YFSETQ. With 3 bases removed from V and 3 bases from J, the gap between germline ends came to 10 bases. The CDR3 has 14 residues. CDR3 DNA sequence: TGCGCCAGCAGCTCTGGGGAGAGCTACAATGAGCAGTTCTTC. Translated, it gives CASSSGESYNEQFF.

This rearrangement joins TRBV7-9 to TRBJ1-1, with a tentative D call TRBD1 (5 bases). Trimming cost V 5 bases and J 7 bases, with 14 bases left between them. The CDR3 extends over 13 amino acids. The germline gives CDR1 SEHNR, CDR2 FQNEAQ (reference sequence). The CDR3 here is CASSPSGGVEAFF. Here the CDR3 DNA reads TGTGCCAGCAGCCCTTCGGGGGGTGTTGAAGCTTTCTTT.

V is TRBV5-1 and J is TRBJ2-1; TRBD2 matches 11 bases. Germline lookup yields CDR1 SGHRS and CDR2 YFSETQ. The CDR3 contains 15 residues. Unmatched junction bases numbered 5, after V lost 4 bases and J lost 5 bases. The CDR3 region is CASSATSGSHNEQFF. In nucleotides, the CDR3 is TGCGCCAGCAGCGCCACTAGCGGGAGTCACAATGAGCAGTTCTTC.

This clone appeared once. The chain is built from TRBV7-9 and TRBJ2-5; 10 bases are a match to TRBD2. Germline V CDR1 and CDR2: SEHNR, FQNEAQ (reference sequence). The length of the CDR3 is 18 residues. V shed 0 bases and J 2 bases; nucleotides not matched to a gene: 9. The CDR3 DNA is TGTGCCAGCAGCTTAGCCCCCACTAGCGGGGCAACTCAAGAGACCCAGTACTTC. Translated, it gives CASSLAPTSGATQETQYF.

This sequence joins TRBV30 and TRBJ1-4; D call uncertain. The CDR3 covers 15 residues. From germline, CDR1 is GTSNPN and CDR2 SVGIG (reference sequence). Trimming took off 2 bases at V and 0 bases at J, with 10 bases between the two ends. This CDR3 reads CAWSSYPTTNEKLFF. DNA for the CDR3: TGTGCCTGGAGTTCTTACCCTACAACTAATGAAAAACTGTTTTTT.

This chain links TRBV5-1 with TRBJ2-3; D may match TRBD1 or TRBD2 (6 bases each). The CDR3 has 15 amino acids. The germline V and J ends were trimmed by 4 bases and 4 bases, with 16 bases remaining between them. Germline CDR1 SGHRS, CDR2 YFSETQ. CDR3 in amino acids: CASSVGHSGADTQYF. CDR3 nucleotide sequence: TGCGCCAGCAGCGTGGGACATTCGGGGGCAGATACGCAGTATTTT.

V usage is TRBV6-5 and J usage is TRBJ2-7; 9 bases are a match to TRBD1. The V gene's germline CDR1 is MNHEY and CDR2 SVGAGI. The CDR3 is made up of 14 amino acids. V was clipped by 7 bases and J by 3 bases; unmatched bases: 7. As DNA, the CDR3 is TGTGCCAGCAACCCCGGGACAGGGTTCTACGAGCAGTACTTC. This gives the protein CASNPGTGFYEQYF.

CDR3 protein: CASSLAAMNEQFF. The CDR3 region has the DNA TGTGCCAGCAGCTTAGCAGCGATGAATGAGCAGTTCTTC. This chain connects TRBV7-2 to TRBJ2-1; no reliable D call. Trimming took off 0 bases at V and 7 bases at J, with 7 bases between the two ends. This CDR3 contains 13 residues. Germline values: CDR1 SGHTA, CDR2 FQGNSA.

The CDR3 DNA reads TGCGCCAGCCAATCTTTGGACGGGGACTATGGCTACACCTTC. Protein sequence: CASQSLDGDYGYTF. V gene TRBV5-1 combines with J gene TRBJ1-2; D ambiguous. The CDR3 loop spans 14 amino acids. From germline, CDR1 is SGHRS and CDR2 YFSETQ. V gave up 7 bases and J gave up 3 bases, with 16 bases separating them.

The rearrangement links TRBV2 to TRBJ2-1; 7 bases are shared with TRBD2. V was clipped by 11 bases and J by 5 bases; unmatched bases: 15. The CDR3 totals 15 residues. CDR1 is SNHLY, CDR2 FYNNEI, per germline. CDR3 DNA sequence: TGTGCCGGCTACGTAAAGTCCGGGACTAACAATGAGCAGTTCTTC. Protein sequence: CAGYVKSGTNNEQFF.

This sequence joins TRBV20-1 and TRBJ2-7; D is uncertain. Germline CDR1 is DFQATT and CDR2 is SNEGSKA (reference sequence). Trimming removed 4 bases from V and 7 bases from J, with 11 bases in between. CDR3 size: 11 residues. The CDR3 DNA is TGCAGTGCTACAGGTGGTTGGGAGCAGTACTTC. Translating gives CSATGGWEQYF.

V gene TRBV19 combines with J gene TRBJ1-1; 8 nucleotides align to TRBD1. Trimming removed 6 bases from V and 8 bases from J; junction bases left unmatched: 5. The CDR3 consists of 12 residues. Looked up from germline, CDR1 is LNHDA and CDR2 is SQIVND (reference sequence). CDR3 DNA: TGTGCCAGTAGGATCGACAGGGGCGAAGCTTTCTTT. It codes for CASRIDRGEAFF.

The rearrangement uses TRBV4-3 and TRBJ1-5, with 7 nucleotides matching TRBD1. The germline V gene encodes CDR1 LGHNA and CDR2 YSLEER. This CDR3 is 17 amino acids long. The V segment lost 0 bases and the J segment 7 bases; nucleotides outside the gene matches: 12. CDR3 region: CASSQDKVEGGGQPQHF. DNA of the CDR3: TGCGCCAGCAGCCAAGATAAAGTCGAAGGGGGCGGGCAGCCCCAGCATTTT.

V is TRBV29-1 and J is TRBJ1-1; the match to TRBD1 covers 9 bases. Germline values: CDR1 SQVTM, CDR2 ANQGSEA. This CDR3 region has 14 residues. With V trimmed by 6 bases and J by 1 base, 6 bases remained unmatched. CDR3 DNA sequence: TGCAGCGTAGTTGTACAGGGGGCGAACACTGAAGCTTTCTTT. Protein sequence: CSVVVQGANTEAFF.

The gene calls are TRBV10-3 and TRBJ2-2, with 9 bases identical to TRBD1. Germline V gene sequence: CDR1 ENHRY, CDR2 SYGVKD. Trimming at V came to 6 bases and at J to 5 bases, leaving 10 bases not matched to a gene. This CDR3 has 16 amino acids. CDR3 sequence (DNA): TGTGCCATCAGACTTCTATTGGGACAGGGTACCGGGGAGCTGTTTTTT. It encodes CAIRLLLGQGTGELFF.